The T cell receptor (beta chain) described here comes from a study of blood T cell repertoires in COVID-19. About the study: The United States, Italy and Spain were the sources of the acute and convalescent COVID-19 samples. T cells, B-cell-depleted T cells, or PBMCs supplied cDNA or gDNA.

Authors' analysis steps: Amplified reference gene primers provided the basis for estimating nucleated cell counts. The assay was immunoSEQ multiplex PCR, and TCRdb's table has in-frame clones only and misses some. Clone size and the V and J calls come from that table; the DNA yielded D and trimming. The table includes roughly 250,000 clones, 82% detected once. Germline V gene lookup returns CDR1 SEHNR and CDR2 FQNEAQ (reference sequence). The CDR3 sequence is 12 residues long. Trimming left V 2 bases short and J 10 bases short, with 11 bases between. The chain employs TRBV7-9 and TRBJ1-1; D may be TRBD1 (5 bases). This TCR was recovered from a woman aged 60 to 75 with active or convalescent COVID-19. Input material: peripheral blood. CDR3 bases: TGTGCCAGCAGCTTATCGGGGGGGACAGCTTTCTTT. Translation: CASSLSGGTAFF.